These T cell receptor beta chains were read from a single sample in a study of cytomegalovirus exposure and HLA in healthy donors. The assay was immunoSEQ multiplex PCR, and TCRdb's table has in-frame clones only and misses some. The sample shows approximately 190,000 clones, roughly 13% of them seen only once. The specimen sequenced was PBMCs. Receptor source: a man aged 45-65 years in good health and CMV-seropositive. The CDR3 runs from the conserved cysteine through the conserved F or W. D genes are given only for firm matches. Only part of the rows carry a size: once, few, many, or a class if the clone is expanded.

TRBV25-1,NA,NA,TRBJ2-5,CASSLAGWGQETQYF,TGTGCCAGCTCCCTGGCAGGGTGGGGCCAAGAGACCCAGTACTTC
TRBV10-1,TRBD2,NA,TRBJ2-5,CASSDPYRAGGQQETQYF,TGCGCCAGCAGTGACCCGTATCGAGCGGGGGGGCAGCAAGAGACCCAGTACTTC
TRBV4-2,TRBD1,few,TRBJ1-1,CASSPQGSEAFF,TGTGCCAGCAGCCCACAGGGGTCTGAAGCTTTCTTT
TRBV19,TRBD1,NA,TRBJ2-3,CASSTGTGSTDTQYF,TGTGCCAGTAGTACCGGGACAGGAAGCACAGATACGCAGTATTTT
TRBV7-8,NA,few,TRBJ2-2,CASSLRLDRRNTGELFF,TGTGCCAGCAGCTTAAGGTTAGACAGGAGGAACACCGGGGAGCTGTTTTTT
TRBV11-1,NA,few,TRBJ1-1,CASSWSRDSEAFF,TGTGCCAGCAGCTGGTCCAGGGATTCTGAAGCTTTCTTT
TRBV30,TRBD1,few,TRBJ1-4,CAWERQGTEKLFF,TGTGCCTGGGAACGACAGGGAACTGAAAAACTGTTTTTT
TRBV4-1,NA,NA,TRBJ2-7,CASSLRQATYEQYF,TGCGCCAGCAGTCTGAGACAGGCCACCTACGAGCAGTACTTC
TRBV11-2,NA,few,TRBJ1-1,CASSLSGGLNTEAFF,TGTGCCAGCAGCTTAAGCGGGGGCTTGAACACTGAAGCTTTCTTT
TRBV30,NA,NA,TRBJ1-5,CAWSALGRMDQPQHF,TGTGCCTGGAGTGCCCTGGGGAGGATGGATCAGCCCCAGCATTTT
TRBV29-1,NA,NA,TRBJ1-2,CSVQTGPPYGYGYTF,TGCAGCGTGCAGACAGGTCCGCCCTATGGCTATGGCTACACCTTC
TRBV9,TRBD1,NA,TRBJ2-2,CASNQGQGITGELFF,TGTGCCAGCAACCAGGGACAGGGGATCACCGGGGAGCTGTTTTTT
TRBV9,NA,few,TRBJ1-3,CASEPTGSGNTIYF,TGTGCCAGCGAACCGACAGGCTCTGGAAACACCATATATTTT
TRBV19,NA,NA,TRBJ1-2,CASSIQGLGGYTF,TGTGCCAGTAGTATACAGGGGCTAGGTGGCTACACCTTC
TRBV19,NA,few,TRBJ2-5,CASSIFGGNQETQYF,TGTGCCAGTAGTATCTTTGGGGGGAACCAAGAGACCCAGTACTTC
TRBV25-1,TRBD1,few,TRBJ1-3,CASSDMTGRWGNTIYF,TGTGCCAGCAGTGACATGACAGGGAGGTGGGGAAACACCATATATTTT
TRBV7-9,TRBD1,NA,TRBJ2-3,CASSLDSGGTDAQYF,TGTGCCAGCAGCTTAGATTCAGGGGGCACAGATGCGCAGTATTTT
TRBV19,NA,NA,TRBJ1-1,CASSKGESTEAFF,TGTGCCAGTAGTAAGGGGGAAAGTACTGAAGCTTTCTTT
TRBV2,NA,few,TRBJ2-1,CASSPSSYNEQFF,TGTGCCAGCAGTCCATCCTCCTACAATGAGCAGTTCTTC
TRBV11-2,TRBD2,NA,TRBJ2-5,CASSLDRGVEKTQYF,TGTGCCAGCAGCTTAGATCGGGGGGTAGAAAAGACCCAGTACTTC
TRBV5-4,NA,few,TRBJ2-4,CASSVDIRGKNIQYF,TGTGCCAGCAGCGTGGACATCCGGGGCAAAAACATTCAGTACTTC
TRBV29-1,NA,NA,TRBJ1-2,CSVVAPGRRVYGYTF,TGCAGCGTTGTCGCCCCAGGCCGAAGAGTCTATGGCTACACCTTC
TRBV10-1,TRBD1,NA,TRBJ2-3,CASSESGTGADTQYF,TGCGCCAGCAGTGAGTCCGGGACAGGTGCAGATACGCAGTATTTT
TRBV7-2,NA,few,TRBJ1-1,CASSVTENTEAFF,TGTGCCAGCAGCGTCACAGAGAACACTGAAGCTTTCTTT
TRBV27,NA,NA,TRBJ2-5,CASSRGETQYF,TGTGCCAGCAGCCGGGGGGAGACCCAGTACTTC
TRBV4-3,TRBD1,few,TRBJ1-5,CASSQDGARGEPQHF,TGCGCCAGCAGCCAAGATGGGGCCAGGGGGGAGCCCCAGCATTTT
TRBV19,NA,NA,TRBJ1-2,CASTPSPGLGYTF,TGTGCCAGTACCCCCTCCCCAGGGCTTGGCTACACCTTC